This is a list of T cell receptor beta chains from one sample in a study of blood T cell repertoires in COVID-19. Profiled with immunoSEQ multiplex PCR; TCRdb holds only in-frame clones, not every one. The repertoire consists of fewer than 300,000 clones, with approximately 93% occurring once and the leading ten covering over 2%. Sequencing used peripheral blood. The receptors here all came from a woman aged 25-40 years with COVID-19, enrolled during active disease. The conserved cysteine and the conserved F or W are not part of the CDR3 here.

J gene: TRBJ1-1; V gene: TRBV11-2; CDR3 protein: ASSLGPRGTEAF
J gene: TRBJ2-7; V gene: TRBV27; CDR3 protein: ASSPRQGPYEQY
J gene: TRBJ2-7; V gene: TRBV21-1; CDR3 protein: ASSPQRENSYEQY
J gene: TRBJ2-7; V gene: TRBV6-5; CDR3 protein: ASKGGASGAYEQY
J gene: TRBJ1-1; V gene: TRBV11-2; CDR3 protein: ASSLGTGATTEAF
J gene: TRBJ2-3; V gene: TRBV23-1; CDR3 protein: ASSQADRVTDTQY
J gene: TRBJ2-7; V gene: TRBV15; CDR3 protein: ATSRGQGLTYEQY
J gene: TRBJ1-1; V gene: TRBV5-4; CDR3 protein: ASSLGGGRNTEAF
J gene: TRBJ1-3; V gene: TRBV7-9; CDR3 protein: ASMRGRGENTIY
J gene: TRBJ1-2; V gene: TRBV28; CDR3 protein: ASSSGGANGYT
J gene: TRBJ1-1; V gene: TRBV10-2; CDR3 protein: ASSEGRGNTEAF
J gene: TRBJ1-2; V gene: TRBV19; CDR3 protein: ASSMLQYGYT
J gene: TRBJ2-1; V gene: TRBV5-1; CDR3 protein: ASSLAGYYNEQF
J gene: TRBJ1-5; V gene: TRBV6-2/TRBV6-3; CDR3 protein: ASSYSSARPSNQPQH
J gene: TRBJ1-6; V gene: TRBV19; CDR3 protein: ASSIDGVGDSPLH
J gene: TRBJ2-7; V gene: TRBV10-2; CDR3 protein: ASSGLREGIYEQY
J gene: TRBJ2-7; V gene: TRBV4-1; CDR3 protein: ASSQETRSEQY
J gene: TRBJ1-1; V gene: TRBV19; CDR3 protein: ASSPGQGGAEAF
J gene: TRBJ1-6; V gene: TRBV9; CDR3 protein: ASSSEGGPRPLH
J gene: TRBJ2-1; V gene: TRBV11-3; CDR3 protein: ASSPSLGVYSYNEQF
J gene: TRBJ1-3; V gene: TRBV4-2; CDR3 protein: ASSQDQGAAGNTIY
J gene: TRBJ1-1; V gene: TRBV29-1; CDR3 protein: SVGIGEAF
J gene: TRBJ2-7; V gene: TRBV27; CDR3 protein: ASKIRVSSYEQY
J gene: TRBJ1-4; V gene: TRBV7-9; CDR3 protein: ASSRPRGGRNNEKLF
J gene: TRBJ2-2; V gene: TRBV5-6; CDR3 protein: ASSLEFRGTGELF
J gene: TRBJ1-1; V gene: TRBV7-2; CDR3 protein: ASSLQGGYTEAF
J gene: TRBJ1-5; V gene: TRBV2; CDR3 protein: ASSGERDQPQH
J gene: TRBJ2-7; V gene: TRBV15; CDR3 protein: ATSRVSGIEQY
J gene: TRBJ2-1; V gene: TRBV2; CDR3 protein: ASYPGTSVDNEQF